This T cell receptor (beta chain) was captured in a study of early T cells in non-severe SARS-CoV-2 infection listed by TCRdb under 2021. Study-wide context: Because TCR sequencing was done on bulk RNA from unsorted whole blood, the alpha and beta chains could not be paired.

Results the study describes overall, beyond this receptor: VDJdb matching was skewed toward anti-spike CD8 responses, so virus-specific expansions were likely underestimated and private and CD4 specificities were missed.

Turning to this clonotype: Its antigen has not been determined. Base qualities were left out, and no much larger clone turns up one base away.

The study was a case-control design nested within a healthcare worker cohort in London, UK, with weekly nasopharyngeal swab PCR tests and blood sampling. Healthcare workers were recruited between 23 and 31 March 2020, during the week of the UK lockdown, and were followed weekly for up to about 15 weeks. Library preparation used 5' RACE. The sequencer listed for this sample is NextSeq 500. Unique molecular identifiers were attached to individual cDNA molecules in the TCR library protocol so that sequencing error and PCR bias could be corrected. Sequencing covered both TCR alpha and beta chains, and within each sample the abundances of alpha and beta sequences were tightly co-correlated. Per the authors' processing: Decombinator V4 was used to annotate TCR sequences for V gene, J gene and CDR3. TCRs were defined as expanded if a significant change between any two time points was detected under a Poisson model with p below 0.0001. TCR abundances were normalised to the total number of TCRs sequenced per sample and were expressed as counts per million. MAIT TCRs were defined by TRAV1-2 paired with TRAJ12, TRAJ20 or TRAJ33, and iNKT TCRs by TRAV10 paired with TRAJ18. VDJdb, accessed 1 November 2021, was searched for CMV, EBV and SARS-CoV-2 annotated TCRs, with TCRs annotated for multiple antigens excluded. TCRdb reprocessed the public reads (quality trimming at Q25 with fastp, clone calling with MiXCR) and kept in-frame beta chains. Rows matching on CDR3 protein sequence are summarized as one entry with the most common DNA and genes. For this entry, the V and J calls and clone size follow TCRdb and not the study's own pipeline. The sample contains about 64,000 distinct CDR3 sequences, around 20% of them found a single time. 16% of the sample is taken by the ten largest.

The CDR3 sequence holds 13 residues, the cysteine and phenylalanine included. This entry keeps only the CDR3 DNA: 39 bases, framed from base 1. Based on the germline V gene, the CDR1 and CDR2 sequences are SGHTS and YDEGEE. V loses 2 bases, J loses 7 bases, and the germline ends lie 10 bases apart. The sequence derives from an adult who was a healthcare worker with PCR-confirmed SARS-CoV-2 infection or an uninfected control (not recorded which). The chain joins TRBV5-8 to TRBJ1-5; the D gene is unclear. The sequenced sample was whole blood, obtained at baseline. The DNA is TGTGCCAGCAGCTTTGCGCTAGGGCAGCCCCAGCATTTT. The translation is CASSFALGQPQHF.